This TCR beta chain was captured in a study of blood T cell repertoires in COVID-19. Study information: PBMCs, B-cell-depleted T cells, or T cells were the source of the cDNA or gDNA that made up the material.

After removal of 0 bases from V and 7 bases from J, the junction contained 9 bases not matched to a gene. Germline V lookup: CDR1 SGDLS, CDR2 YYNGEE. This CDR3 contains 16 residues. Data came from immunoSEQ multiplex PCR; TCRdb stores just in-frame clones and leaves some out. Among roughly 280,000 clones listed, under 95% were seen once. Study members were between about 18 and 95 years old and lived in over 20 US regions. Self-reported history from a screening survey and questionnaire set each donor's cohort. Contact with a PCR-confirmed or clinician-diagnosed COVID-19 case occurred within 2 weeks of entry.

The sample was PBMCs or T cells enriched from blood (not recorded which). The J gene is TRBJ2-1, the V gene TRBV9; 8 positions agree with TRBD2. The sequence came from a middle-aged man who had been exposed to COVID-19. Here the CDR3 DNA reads TGTGCCAGCAGCGTAGGTGTCGCGGGAGGATTTAATGAGCAGTTCTTC. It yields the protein CASSVGVAGGFNEQFF.